The 21 T cell receptor beta chains below all came from one sample that was sequenced in a study of neurological immune-mediated disorders. TCRdb itself ran the 5' RACE reads through MiXCR, one entry per CDR3 protein. The sample consists of some 4,500 distinct CDR3 sequences, roughly a quarter of them appearing once. Input material: CD8+ T cells from blood. The receptors come from an older woman with HTLV-1-associated myelopathy (HAM/TSP).

This clonotype was picked up many times. This chain joins TRBV4-3 and TRBJ2-4; D may be TRBD2 (7 bases). Trimming left V 0 bases short and J 0 bases short, with 12 bases between. Germline CDR1 is LGHNA and CDR2 is YSLEER. The CDR3 runs 17 residues. CDR3 sequence reads: CASSQDRGGLAKNIQYF. CDR3 nucleotide sequence: TGCGCCAGCAGCCAAGATAGGGGGGGACTAGCCAAAAACATTCAGTACTTC.

By sample fraction, this clonotype is medium-sized (0.01 to 0.1%). The chain employs TRBV3-1 and TRBJ2-7; 12 bases match TRBD2. Germline-derived CDR1 and CDR2 are LGHDT and YNNKEL (reference sequence). This CDR3 contains 15 residues. Trimming cost V 1 base and J 3 bases; bases outside gene matches: 1. The CDR3 loop is CASSQGLAGDYEQYF. The CDR3 DNA sequence: TGTGCCAGCAGCCAAGGACTAGCGGGAGACTACGAGCAGTACTTC.

This clonotype is classed as medium-sized. DNA for the CDR3: TGCGCCAGCAGCTTGACCGGCAGTTACAATGAGCAGTTCTTC. Amino acid sequence: CASSLTGSYNEQFF. The rearrangement joins TRBV5-1 to TRBJ2-1; D is uncertain. The germline gives CDR1 SGHRS, CDR2 YFSETQ. The CDR3 is 14 amino acids. Trimming pared 1 base from V and 4 bases from J, leaving 9 bases between.

Sample share makes this clonotype large. The CDR3 loop is CASSQSPGGLEFF. The DNA for the CDR3 is TGTGCCAGCAGCCAATCCCCGGGGGGCCTCGAGTTCTTC. The V call is TRBV14, the J call TRBJ2-1, with a possible D match to TRBD2 (7 bases). The length of the CDR3 is 13 residues. Germline CDR1 reads SGHDN; CDR2 reads FVKESK. Trimming removed 2 bases from V and 14 bases from J, with 16 bases in between.

This clonotype was seen many times. The V and J genes are TRBV13 and TRBJ2-3, with a possible D match to TRBD2 (6 bases). Germline V lookup: CDR1 PRHDT, CDR2 FYEKMQ (reference sequence). CDR3 length equals 20 residues. V lost 4 bases, J lost 0 bases, and 26 bases lay in between. CDR3 protein: CASSSTGGADPPRSTDTQYF. For the CDR3, the DNA is TGTGCCAGCAGCTCCACCGGAGGGGCGGATCCTCCCCGTAGCACAGATACGCAGTATTTT. The full variable domain, in which reference TRBV13 and TRBJ2-3 provide the parts outside the CDR3, is AAGVIQSPRHLIKEKRETATLKCYPIPRHDTVYWYQQGPGQDPQFLISFYEKMQSDKGSIPDRFSAQQFSDYHSELNMSSLELGDSALYFCASSSTGGADPPRSTDTQYFGPGTRLTVL.

This clonotype was seen many times. The CDR3 DNA reads as TGTGCCAGCAGCCCAGAACCGGGACAGGGAAACAATGAGCAGTTCTTC. It yields the protein CASSPEPGQGNNEQFF. The V and J genes are TRBV11-3 and TRBJ2-1; 9 nucleotides align to TRBD1. With V trimmed by 5 bases and J by 5 bases, 10 bases remained unmatched. The CDR3 consists of 16 residues. The germline V gene encodes CDR1 SGHNT and CDR2 YENEEA.

The chain uses TRBV24-1 and TRBJ2-1, with TRBD1 as a possible D gene (5 bases). The V end was cut by 5 bases, the J end by 0 bases, with 13 bases between. Germline CDR1 reads KGHDR; CDR2 reads SFDVKD. The CDR3 has 16 amino acids. This CDR3 reads CATSGSQGSSYNEQFF. The CDR3 nucleotides read TGTGCCACCAGTGGATCCCAGGGTAGCTCCTACAATGAGCAGTTCTTC.

As regards this clonotype: Sequence at one end of the junction differs from germline and may be a read error. The chain is built from TRBV7-7 and TRBJ2-1, with D possibly being TRBD1 (5 bases). Germline V CDR1 and CDR2: SSHAT, FNYEAQ (reference sequence). The CDR3 is 15 residues long. CDR3 bases: TGTGCTAGCAGCTCAGGGCTCAGCTCCTACAATGAGCAGTTCTTC. Translated, it gives CASSSGLSSYNEQFF.

The CDR3 loop reads CASSPPRQGGGETQYF. CDR3 bases: TGTGCCAGCTCACCACCTCGACAGGGAGGCGGAGAGACCCAGTACTTC. The J gene is TRBJ2-5, the V gene TRBV18; D perhaps matches TRBD1 (7 bases). Germline lookup yields CDR1 KGHSH and CDR2 LQKENI. V lost 0 bases, J lost 4 bases, and 15 bases lay in between. The CDR3 is 16 residues long.

This clonotype was recorded at least ten times. The chain joins TRBV19 to TRBJ1-2; unclear D gene. From germline, CDR1 is LNHDA and CDR2 SQIVND (reference sequence). V dropped 1 base and J dropped 2 bases, with 5 bases sitting between them. This CDR3 region has 13 residues. CDR3 coding DNA: TGTGCCAGTAGTATAGGGGAGAACTATGGCTACACCTTC. Amino acids: CASSIGENYGYTF.

This clonotype was observed at least ten times. V is TRBV3-1 and J is TRBJ2-7; TRBD2 agrees at 8 bases. Trimming at V came to 0 bases and at J to 3 bases, leaving 4 bases not matched to a gene. The CDR3 consists of 15 residues. Germline loops: CDR1 LGHDT, CDR2 YNNKEL (reference sequence). This CDR3 reads CASSQELADNYEQYF. The CDR3 DNA follows: TGTGCCAGCAGCCAAGAACTAGCGGATAACTACGAGCAGTACTTC.

This clonotype was seen many times. The chain recombines TRBV20-1 with TRBJ1-3; D not resolved. Germline-derived CDR1 and CDR2 are DFQATT and SNEGSKA (reference sequence). Trimming shortened V by 2 bases and J by 0 bases, and 5 bases separated the two germline ends. The CDR3 spans 13 residues. CDR3 coding DNA: TGCAGTGCTAGACCCCTCTCTGGAAACACCATATATTTT. Its translation is CSARPLSGNTIYF.

The sample holds many counts of this clonotype. V gene TRBV14 combines with J gene TRBJ2-1; D ambiguous. CDR1 and CDR2 (germline): SGHDN, FVKESK. V shed 4 bases and J shed 6 bases, with 7 bases lying between them. The CDR3 spans 12 residues. The CDR3 sequence: CASSPLGNEQFF. The CDR3 region has the DNA TGTGCCAGCAGCCCTCTGGGCAATGAGCAGTTCTTC.

This clonotype is medium-sized in the sample. This rearrangement joins TRBV14 to TRBJ2-7; no clear D. The ends were cut back, 1 base at V and 2 bases at J, with 3 bases in the middle. This CDR3 is 12 amino acids long. CDR1 is SGHDN, CDR2 FVKESK, per germline. The DNA for the CDR3 is TGTGCCAGCAGCCAAGTACCCTACGAGCAGTACTTC. Translating gives CASSQVPYEQYF. The variable domain in full, completed from reference TRBV14 and TRBJ2-7, reads EAGVTQFPSHSVIEKGQTVTLRCDPISGHDNLYWYRRVMGKEIKFLLHFVKESKQDESGMPNNRFLAERTGGTYSTLKVQPAELEDSGVYFCASSQVPYEQYFGPGTRLTVT.

The chain recombines TRBV5-1 with TRBJ2-1, with 10 nucleotides matching TRBD2. Looked up from germline, CDR1 is SGHRS and CDR2 is YFSETQ. The CDR3 is 13 residues long. Trimming cost V 6 bases and J 8 bases; bases outside gene matches: 5. CDR3 nucleotide sequence: TGCGCCAGCAAGGCTAGCGGGAGAGATGAGCAGTTCTTC. Protein: CASKASGRDEQFF.

By share of the sample, this clonotype is medium-sized. This chain connects TRBV14 to TRBJ2-7; TRBD2 is a possible D gene (6 bases). Trimming removed 2 bases at V and 4 bases at J, with 15 bases between. The CDR3 covers 15 residues. Germline CDR1 and CDR2: SGHDN and FVKESK. The CDR3 bases are TGTGCCAGCAGCCAACCAAGACTAGGGGTTTACGAGCAGTACTTC. Translation: CASSQPRLGVYEQYF.

The table lists this clonotype with many counts. The gene calls are TRBV6-5 and TRBJ2-1, with unresolved D. V was cut by 0 bases and J by 6 bases, with 0 bases left in between. The CDR3 is 11 residues long. The germline gives CDR1 MNHEY, CDR2 SVGAGI. The CDR3 DNA follows: TGTGCCAGCAGTTACTCCAATGAGCAGTTCTTC. Its protein product is CASSYSNEQFF.

This clonotype was found many times. The chain has TRBV6-5 and TRBJ2-1; 11 nucleotides match TRBD2. This CDR3 spans 15 amino acids. The germline V gene has CDR1 MNHEY and CDR2 SVGAGI. After removal of 5 bases from V and 6 bases from J, the junction contained 6 bases not matched to a gene. The CDR3 sequence: CASSPGTSGSNEQFF. The CDR3 nucleotides are TGTGCCAGCAGTCCTGGGACTAGCGGCTCCAATGAGCAGTTCTTC.

In its sample, this clonotype ranks as medium-sized. The J gene is TRBJ2-3, the V gene TRBV20-1, with 9 bases identical to TRBD2. V lost 1 base to trimming and J lost 9 bases; unmatched junction nucleotides: 14. CDR3 length: 16 amino acids. Germline CDR1 DFQATT, CDR2 SNEGSKA (reference sequence). CDR3 bases: TGCAGTGCTAGAGCCGGAGAGCGGGGGGTCGCAGGAACGCAGTATTTT. As protein: CSARAGERGVAGTQYF.

The J gene is TRBJ2-2, the V gene TRBV29-1; D gene unclear. The CDR3 runs to 13 residues. Deletions cut 4 bases from V and 6 bases from J, with 12 bases between. The germline V gene has CDR1 SQVTM and CDR2 ANQGSEA. CDR3 loop: CSVGFSLAGELFF. As DNA, the CDR3 is TGCAGCGTTGGATTTTCATTAGCCGGGGAGCTGTTTTTT.

This clonotype was observed once. This chain uses TRBV29-1 with TRBJ1-1; maybe TRBD1 (5 bases). Germline V gene sequence: CDR1 SQVTM, CDR2 ANQGSEA. The CDR3 runs to 13 residues. Trimming took 8 bases from V and 5 from J, leaving 18 bases between them. CDR3: CSTTRRGWTEAFF. In nucleotides, the CDR3 is TGCAGCACCACTCGGCGGGGGTGGACTGAAGCTTTCTTT.